The 18 T cell receptor beta chains below were found in one sample sequenced in a study of blood T cell repertoires in COVID-19. Libraries were prepared by immunoSEQ multiplex PCR; TCRdb keeps only in-frame clonotypes and omits some of them. The table includes over 95,000 clones, roughly 90% detected once. The sample was peripheral blood. The source of these receptors is a woman aged 70-85 years who had recovered from COVID-19.

The genes are TRBV6-2 or TRBV6-3 and TRBJ1-2; D not certain. Trimming left V 6 bases short and J 4 bases short, with 9 bases between. In germline, CDR1 is MNHEY, CDR2 SVGEGT. The CDR3 is 12 amino acids. The CDR3 protein is CASSPWAYGYTF. The CDR3 coding sequence is TGTGCCAGCAGCCCCTGGGCCTATGGCTACACCTTC.

The chain uses TRBV24-1 and TRBJ1-2, with 7 bases fitting TRBD1. V gave up 4 bases and J gave up 8 bases; unmatched junction bases: 9. The CDR3 sequence is 14 residues long. The germline gives CDR1 KGHDR, CDR2 SFDVKD. The CDR3 protein is CATSESTGVGGYTF. The CDR3 DNA is TGTGCCACCAGTGAGTCCACAGGGGTTGGAGGCTACACCTTC.

V and J are TRBV6-5 and TRBJ2-2; 7 nucleotides align to TRBD1. The CDR3 runs to 15 residues. Trimming took 2 bases from V and 3 from J; bases not matched to a gene: 3. Per germline, CDR1 MNHEY and CDR2 SVGAGI. This CDR3 is CASSYIGGDTGELFF. The DNA for the CDR3 is TGTGCCAGCAGTTACATAGGGGGCGACACCGGGGAGCTGTTTTTT.

The V gene is TRBV19, the J gene TRBJ2-5; tentatively, D is TRBD2 (5 bases). There are 15 residues in the CDR3. The V gene's germline CDR1 is LNHDA and CDR2 SQIVND (reference sequence). The V end lost 1 base, the J end lost 7 bases, and 16 bases lay between the germline ends. This chain's CDR3 is CASSIVYGSGGTQYF. In DNA form, the CDR3 reads TGTGCCAGTAGTATAGTCTATGGGAGCGGCGGGACCCAGTACTTC.

The chain is built from TRBV28 and TRBJ1-5; D ambiguous. Trimming pared 5 bases from V and 6 bases from J, leaving 14 bases between. CDR1 and CDR2 (germline): MDHEN, SYDVKM. The CDR3 is 14 amino acids. The CDR3 DNA reads TGTGCCAGCAGTCCCCCGGGTTCTGGTCAGCCCCAGCATTTT. Its translation is CASSPPGSGQPQHF.

This clone showed up just a few times. The chain is built from TRBV27 and TRBJ2-7; 9 bases align to TRBD1. The CDR3 covers 14 residues. The ends lost 5 bases at V and 5 bases at J; junction bases unmatched: 7. Germline CDR1 is MNHEY and CDR2 is SMNVEV (reference sequence). CDR3 coding DNA: TGTGCCAGCAGTCCCCGGGACAGGGTGGACGAGCAGTACTTC. Its protein is CASSPRDRVDEQYF.

This rearrangement joins TRBV5-6 to TRBJ1-1; a weak D match, TRBD1 (6 bases). Trimming pared 1 base from V and 6 bases from J, leaving 7 bases between. CDR1 and CDR2 (germline): SGHDT, YYEEEE. The CDR3 contains 12 residues. The CDR3 DNA follows: TGTGCCAGCAGCTTGACAGGGTCTGAAGCTTTCTTT. It encodes CASSLTGSEAFF.

V is TRBV6-2 or TRBV6-3 and J is TRBJ2-2; 12 nucleotides align to TRBD2. With V trimmed by 2 bases and J by 5 bases, 6 bases remained unmatched. Germline lookup yields CDR1 MNHEY and CDR2 SVGEGT. The CDR3 loop spans 17 amino acids. CDR3 nucleotide sequence: TGTGCCAGCAGTTACGGGCTAGCGGGAGGGAGGACCGGGGAGCTGTTTTTT. Protein product: CASSYGLAGGRTGELFF.

CDR3 in DNA: TGTGCCAGCAGCCAAGAAGGCGGGATACAAGAGACCCAGTACTTC. Translated, it gives CASSQEGGIQETQYF. This chain connects TRBV4-2 to TRBJ2-5; the D gene is possibly TRBD2 (6 bases). Germline V lookup: CDR1 LGHNA, CDR2 YNFKEQ. V lost 0 bases, J lost 2 bases, and 10 bases lay in between. The CDR3 extends over 15 amino acids.

The CDR3 loop is CASSYDLGIFPGYTF. CDR3 nucleotides: TGTGCCAGCAGTTATGATTTGGGCATCTTTCCCGGCTACACCTTC. The chain links TRBV6-2 or TRBV6-3 to TRBJ1-2; no definite D call. Trimming removed 3 bases at V and 8 bases at J, with 19 bases between. The CDR3 is 15 residues long. The germline gives CDR1 MNHEY, CDR2 SVGEGT.

The rearrangement links TRBV29-1 to TRBJ2-3, with 8 bases identical to TRBD1. This CDR3 is built from 13 residues. The V gene's germline CDR1 is SQVTM and CDR2 ANQGSEA. Trimming cost V 6 bases and J 6 bases; bases outside gene matches: 8. This CDR3 is CSVGPGGEDTQYF. DNA of the CDR3: TGCAGCGTGGGTCCAGGGGGCGAGGATACGCAGTATTTT.

V is TRBV28 and J is TRBJ1-1; TRBD1 agrees at 10 bases. The CDR3 consists of 15 residues. Germline lookup yields CDR1 MDHEN and CDR2 SYDVKM. V lost 5 bases, J lost 5 bases, and 8 bases stayed unmatched. CDR3 protein: CASSRDRGGKTEAFF. The CDR3 nucleotides read TGTGCCAGCAGTCGGGACAGGGGAGGGAAGACTGAAGCTTTCTTT.

This chain joins TRBV18 and TRBJ1-4; weak D call: TRBD1 (6 bases). V lost 6 bases and J 7 bases, leaving 18 bases between the germline ends. Germline CDR1 reads KGHSH; CDR2 reads LQKENI. This CDR3 has 15 amino acids. The CDR3 nucleotides read TGTGCCAGCTCCCCGCCGACAGGTGCCCGTGAAAAACTGTTTTTT. Translation gives CASSPPTGAREKLFF.

The rearrangement uses TRBV30 and TRBJ1-2; no clear D. CDR1 and CDR2 (germline): GTSNPN, SVGIG (reference sequence). Trimming removed 2 bases from V and 5 bases from J, with 9 bases in between. The CDR3 contains 12 residues. CDR3: CAWSFTLYGYTF. CDR3 nucleotides: TGTGCCTGGAGTTTCACTCTTTATGGCTACACCTTC.

The gene calls are TRBV5-6 and TRBJ2-2, with D unclear. Trimming left V 4 bases short and J 1 base short, with 2 bases between. This CDR3 region has 12 residues. The V gene's germline CDR1 is SGHDT and CDR2 YYEEEE. CDR3 sequence: CASSLNTGELFF. The CDR3 nucleotides are TGTGCCAGCAGCCTGAACACCGGGGAGCTGTTTTTT.

This rearrangement joins TRBV5-4 to TRBJ2-7; D possibly corresponds to TRBD2 (6 bases). Trimming pared 3 bases from V and 5 bases from J, leaving 12 bases between. Germline V gene sequence: CDR1 SGHNT, CDR2 YYREEE (reference sequence). There are 13 residues in the CDR3. CDR3 DNA sequence: TGTGCCAGCAGCTCCGCGGAGGGCGACGAGCAGTACTTC. Encoded protein: CASSSAEGDEQYF.

The chain has TRBV3-1 (or the pseudogene TRBV3-2) and TRBJ2-1; D is perhaps TRBD2 (6 bases). Trimming pared 4 bases from V and 7 bases from J, leaving 17 bases between. The V gene's germline CDR1 is LGHDT and CDR2 YNNKEL (reference sequence). The CDR3 runs to 15 residues. The DNA for the CDR3 is TGTGCCAGCAGCCCCTGGACGGGGGACGTAAATGAGCAGTTCTTC. This codes for CASSPWTGDVNEQFF.

J is TRBJ2-5 and V is TRBV24-1; 9 bases match TRBD1. Germline CDR1 is KGHDR and CDR2 is SFDVKD. This CDR3 has 15 residues. Trimming took 3 bases from V and 6 from J; bases not matched to a gene: 7. The CDR3 loop reads CATSDLGQGRQTQYF. DNA of the CDR3: TGTGCCACCAGTGATCTTGGACAGGGGAGACAGACCCAGTACTTC.